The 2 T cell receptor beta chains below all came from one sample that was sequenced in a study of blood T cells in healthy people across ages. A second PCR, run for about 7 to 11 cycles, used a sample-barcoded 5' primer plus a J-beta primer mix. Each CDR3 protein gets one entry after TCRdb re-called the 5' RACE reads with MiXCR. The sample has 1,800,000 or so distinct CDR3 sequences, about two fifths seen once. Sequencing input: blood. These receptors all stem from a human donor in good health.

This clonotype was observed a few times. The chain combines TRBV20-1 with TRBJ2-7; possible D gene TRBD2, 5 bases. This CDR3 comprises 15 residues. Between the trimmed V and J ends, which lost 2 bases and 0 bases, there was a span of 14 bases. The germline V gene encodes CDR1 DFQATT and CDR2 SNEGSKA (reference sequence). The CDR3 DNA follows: TGCAGTGCTAGATTGCGTCTAGCCTACTCCTACGAGCAGTACTTC. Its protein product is CSARLRLAYSYEQYF.

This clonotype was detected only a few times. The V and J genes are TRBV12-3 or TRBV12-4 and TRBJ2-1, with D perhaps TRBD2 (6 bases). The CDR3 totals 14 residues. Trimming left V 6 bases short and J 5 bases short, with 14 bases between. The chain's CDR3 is CASRLRDFNNEQFF. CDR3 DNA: TGTGCCAGCAGGCTCCGGGACTTTAACAATGAGCAGTTCTTC.